This entry lists 32 T cell receptor beta chains sequenced from one sample in a study of blood T cell repertoires in COVID-19. Using immunoSEQ multiplex PCR, the repertoire was profiled, and TCRdb retains in-frame clones only, with some absent. The data contain more than 200,000 clones, 88% of them singletons. The specimen was peripheral blood. All receptors come from a man between 65 and 79 years old with acute or convalescent COVID-19.

This clone was seen more than once but under ten times. The CDR3 protein is CASSYSNQPQHF. CDR3 DNA sequence: TGTGCCAGCAGTTATAGCAATCAGCCCCAGCATTTT. The rearrangement uses TRBV7-9 and TRBJ1-5, with D unresolved. The CDR3 consists of 12 residues. The germline CDR1 and CDR2 sequences are SEHNR and FQNEAQ (reference sequence). The ends were cut back, 6 bases at V and 0 bases at J, with 3 bases in the middle.

The J gene is TRBJ2-2, the V gene TRBV2; tentative D call: TRBD2 (6 bases). CDR1 SNHLY and CDR2 FYNNEI come from the germline V gene. V was cut by 9 bases and J by 7 bases, with 12 bases left in between. The CDR3 covers 12 residues. CDR3 in amino acids: CARGGRVGELFF. The CDR3 bases are TGTGCCAGAGGAGGGCGGGTCGGGGAGCTGTTTTTT.

The V call is TRBV27, the J call TRBJ2-1; TRBD2 might be the D (5 bases). The CDR3 is made up of 15 amino acids. Trimming removed 1 base at V and 7 bases at J, with 14 bases between. Germline assignment: CDR1 MNHEY and CDR2 SMNVEV (reference sequence). This CDR3 is CASSLLLGVGNEQFF. CDR3 nucleotides: TGTGCCAGCAGTTTATTATTGGGAGTCGGGAATGAGCAGTTCTTC.

The V and J genes are TRBV7-8 and TRBJ2-7; the match to TRBD1 covers 7 bases. The CDR3 is made up of 16 amino acids. Trimming took 1 base from V and 1 from J; bases not matched to a gene: 7. Germline V gives CDR1 SGHVS, CDR2 FQNEAQ. CDR3 protein: CASSLGRGRRSYEQYF. In DNA form, the CDR3 reads TGTGCCAGCAGCTTAGGTAGGGGGCGAAGGTCCTACGAGCAGTACTTC.

The J gene is TRBJ2-7, the V gene TRBV6-2 or TRBV6-3; D remains unclear. V was cut by 5 bases and J by 1 base, with 6 bases left in between. The CDR3 runs 12 residues. The germline gives CDR1 MNHEY, CDR2 SVGEGT. CDR3 loop: CASSLRSYEQYF. CDR3 coding DNA: TGTGCCAGCAGTCTCAGATCCTACGAGCAGTACTTC.

The chain carries TRBV28 and TRBJ1-2; 12 bases match TRBD1. The CDR3 runs to 12 residues. V lost 11 bases, J lost 8 bases, and 6 bases stayed unmatched. CDR1 is MDHEN, CDR2 SYDVKM, per germline. CDR3 amino acids: CAGGQGARGYTF. CDR3 bases: TGTGCCGGGGGACAGGGGGCGCGCGGCTACACCTTC.

This clone appeared once. The J gene is TRBJ2-1, the V gene TRBV14; D is perhaps TRBD2 (5 bases). V was cut by 4 bases and J by 14 bases, with 21 bases left in between. The germline V gene has CDR1 SGHDN and CDR2 FVKESK. The CDR3 loop spans 14 amino acids. CDR3 nucleotides: TGTGCCAGCAGCCTAACGGGCGGGTGGTCGTATAAGTTCTTC. Its translation is CASSLTGGWSYKFF.

The gene calls are TRBV6-1 and TRBJ2-7; D gene unclear. Looked up from germline, CDR1 is MNHNS and CDR2 is SASEGT. V was trimmed by 3 bases and J by 0 bases, leaving 6 bases between them. This CDR3 is 13 amino acids long. CDR3 DNA: TGTGCCAGCAGTGAGACACGCTCCTACGAGCAGTACTTC. It specifies CASSETRSYEQYF.

This clone was counted a few times. V usage is TRBV6-1 and J usage is TRBJ1-1; 9 positions match TRBD1. V shed 2 bases and J 5 bases; nucleotides not matched to a gene: 9. This CDR3 has 16 amino acids. Germline CDR1 and CDR2: MNHNS and SASEGT. The CDR3 region is CASSETPGQGSTEAFF. In nucleotides, the CDR3 is TGTGCCAGCAGTGAAACCCCGGGACAGGGTTCGACTGAAGCTTTCTTT.

The rearrangement links TRBV30 to TRBJ2-2; TRBD1 aligns across 7 bases. V shed 3 bases and J 8 bases; nucleotides not matched to a gene: 6. The germline V gene encodes CDR1 GTSNPN and CDR2 SVGIG (reference sequence). CDR3 length: 13 amino acids. The CDR3 DNA is TGTGCCTGGAGGGAGACAGGGTTTGGGGAGCTGTTTTTT. This sequence encodes CAWRETGFGELFF.

V and J are TRBV29-1 and TRBJ2-2; 9 bases map to TRBD2. This CDR3 comprises 13 residues. V shed 7 bases, J shed 1 base, and the junction held 1 base outside the gene matches. Germline lookup yields CDR1 SQVTM and CDR2 ANQGSEA. The CDR3 DNA is TGCAGCGCGACTAGCGGGAACACCGGGGAGCTGTTTTTT. Residues: CSATSGNTGELFF.

This rearrangement joins TRBV6-5 to TRBJ1-2; 10 bases fit TRBD1. The CDR3 is made up of 15 amino acids. The V and J ends lost 7 bases and 3 bases, in that order; junction bases with no gene match: 8. Germline V gene data show CDR1 as MNHEY and CDR2 as SVGAGI. The DNA for the CDR3 is TGTGCCAGCACTCAGACAGGGGGCGAGTACTATGGCTACACCTTC. It specifies CASTQTGGEYYGYTF.

The J gene is TRBJ2-5, the V gene TRBV28; TRBD2 aligns across 9 bases. The CDR3 loop spans 14 amino acids. Per the germline V gene, CDR1 is MDHEN and CDR2 is SYDVKM. V was clipped by 7 bases and J by 3 bases; unmatched bases: 6. CDR3 sequence reads: CASMKTSGKETQYF. DNA of the CDR3: TGTGCCAGCATGAAGACTAGCGGAAAAGAGACCCAGTACTTC. The full variable domain, with the rest looked up from reference TRBV28 and TRBJ2-5, is DVKVTQSSRYLVKRTGEKVFLECVQDMDHENMFWYRQDPGLGLRLIYFSYDVKMKEKGDIPEGYSVSREKKERFSLILESASTNQTSMYLCASMKTSGKETQYFGPGTRLLVL.

This clone appeared a single time. The rearrangement joins TRBV5-1 to TRBJ2-5; the D is unclear. CDR3 length: 12 amino acids. V gave up 2 bases and J gave up 2 bases, with 4 bases separating them. CDR1 is SGHRS, CDR2 YFSETQ, per germline. The CDR3 DNA reads as TGCGCCAGCAGCTTCGGTCAAGAGACCCAGTACTTC. Amino acids: CASSFGQETQYF.

A single count supports this clone. The chain links TRBV5-1 to TRBJ2-3; 8 positions match TRBD1. Trimming took 4 bases from V and 6 from J; bases not matched to a gene: 10. The CDR3 length is 15 residues. CDR1 is SGHRS, CDR2 YFSETQ, per germline. The CDR3 here is CASSPGQADIDTQYF. In DNA, the CDR3 is TGCGCCAGCAGCCCGGGACAGGCCGATATCGATACGCAGTATTTT.

The chain links TRBV5-1 to TRBJ2-1; 13 nucleotides align to TRBD2. Germline loops: CDR1 SGHRS, CDR2 YFSETQ. With V trimmed by 4 bases and J by 1 base, 5 bases remained unmatched. This CDR3 comprises 17 residues. CDR3: CASSLGLAGVSYNEQFF. The DNA for the CDR3 is TGCGCCAGCAGCCTTGGACTAGCGGGAGTGTCCTACAATGAGCAGTTCTTC. Full variable domain (remainder filled in from reference TRBV5-1 and TRBJ2-1): KAGVTQTPRYLIKTRGQQVTLSCSPISGHRSVSWYQQTPGQGLQFLFEYFSETQRNKGNFPGRFSGRQFSNSRSEMNVSTLELGDSALYLCASSLGLAGVSYNEQFFGPGTRLTVL.

This rearrangement joins TRBV7-9 to TRBJ1-4; TRBD1 matches at 9 bases. Trimming at V came to 5 bases and at J to 8 bases, leaving 6 bases not matched to a gene. The CDR3 covers 14 residues. Germline CDR1 is SEHNR and CDR2 is FQNEAQ (reference sequence). In DNA form, the CDR3 reads TGTGCCAGCAGCGTACAGGGGGCTAGGGAAAAACTGTTTTTT. Amino acid sequence: CASSVQGAREKLFF.

A few counts support this clone. The J gene is TRBJ2-1, the V gene TRBV6-5, with 12 bases fitting TRBD2. Germline V gene lookup returns CDR1 MNHEY and CDR2 SVGAGI. Trimming at V came to 8 bases and at J to 5 bases, leaving 7 bases not matched to a gene. The CDR3 totals 15 residues. CDR3 sequence reads: CASLPGLAGHNEQFF. CDR3 DNA: TGTGCCAGCCTTCCGGGACTAGCGGGCCACAATGAGCAGTTCTTC.

The V and J genes are TRBV6-2 or TRBV6-3 and TRBJ1-2; 7 bases line up with TRBD1. The length of the CDR3 is 12 residues. V trimming: 2 bases; J trimming: 6 bases; junction bases outside the gene matches: 0. Looked up from germline, CDR1 is MNHEY and CDR2 is SVGEGT. DNA of the CDR3: TGTGCCAGCAGTTACGACAGGGATGGCTACACCTTC. Its protein product is CASSYDRDGYTF.

This clone was recorded once. V usage is TRBV5-6 and J usage is TRBJ1-1; 7 bases match TRBD1. Germline V gene lookup returns CDR1 SGHDT and CDR2 YYEEEE. CDR3 length: 16 amino acids. Unmatched junction bases numbered 6, after V lost 1 base and J lost 0 bases. CDR3 in DNA: TGTGCCAGCAGCTTGAAAACAGGGGCCATGAACACTGAAGCTTTCTTT. It codes for CASSLKTGAMNTEAFF.

The chain combines TRBV2 with TRBJ1-6, with a possible D match to TRBD1 (6 bases). The CDR3 spans 14 residues. The V gene lost 5 bases and the J gene lost 2 bases, with 7 bases spanning the gap. The germline V gene has CDR1 SNHLY and CDR2 FYNNEI. For the CDR3, the DNA is TGTGCCAGCAGTTCAGGGGCCTATAATTCACCCCTCCACTTT. It encodes CASSSGAYNSPLHF.

The V gene is TRBV11-2, the J gene TRBJ1-6; the D gene is possibly TRBD1 (6 bases). Trimming pared 7 bases from V and 1 base from J, leaving 11 bases between. This CDR3 is built from 15 residues. The germline CDR1 and CDR2 sequences are SGHAT and FQNNGV. CDR3 bases: TGTGCCAGCAAGATAAGGGGGTCCTATAATTCACCCCTCCACTTT. Residues: CASKIRGSYNSPLHF.

The CDR3 here is CASSDQGSGANVLTF. CDR3 DNA: TGTGCCAGCAGCGACCAGGGCTCTGGGGCCAACGTCCTGACTTTC. The gene calls are TRBV6-5 and TRBJ2-6; TRBD1 is a possible D gene (5 bases). This CDR3 region has 15 residues. Germline V gene data show CDR1 as MNHEY and CDR2 as SVGAGI. Between the trimmed V and J ends, which lost 6 bases and 0 bases, there was a span of 9 bases.

The chain carries TRBV6-2 or TRBV6-3 and TRBJ2-5; tentative D call: TRBD2 (5 bases). V lost 4 bases to trimming and J lost 4 bases, with 16 bases between them. Germline CDR1 and CDR2: MNHEY and SVGEGT. The CDR3 has 15 residues. CDR3 sequence: CASSWASRTRETQYF. CDR3 in DNA: TGTGCCAGCAGTTGGGCTAGCCGAACCAGAGAGACCCAGTACTTC.

This clone was found a few times. The chain joins TRBV19 to TRBJ1-2, with D unclear. Germline loops: CDR1 LNHDA, CDR2 SQIVND (reference sequence). CDR3 length: 14 amino acids. V lost 7 bases to trimming and J lost 4 bases, with 16 bases between them. This CDR3 is CASIKAGNFYGYTF. CDR3 nucleotide sequence: TGTGCCAGTATCAAGGCCGGGAACTTCTATGGCTACACCTTC. The variable domain in full, with the rest retrieved from reference TRBV19 and TRBJ1-2, is DGGITQSPKYLFRKEGQNVTLSCEQNLNHDAMYWYRQDPGQGLRLIYYSQIVNDFQKGDIAEGYSVSREKKESFPLTVTSAQKNPTAFYLCASIKAGNFYGYTFGSGTRLTVV.

This clone was detected once. The chain couples TRBV2 to TRBJ1-5, with D unresolved. The V and J ends lost 4 bases and 6 bases respectively, with 10 bases between them. The germline V gene encodes CDR1 SNHLY and CDR2 FYNNEI. The CDR3 is 13 residues long. For the CDR3, the DNA is TGTGCCAGCAGTGCACAACAGTCTCAGCCCCAGCATTTT. This sequence encodes CASSAQQSQPQHF.

This clone was observed a single time. Other DNA sequences in the sample encode the same CDR3. This chain uses TRBV5-1 with TRBJ2-1; 11 nucleotides match TRBD2. The CDR3 contains 15 residues. CDR1 SGHRS and CDR2 YFSETQ come from the germline V gene. V shed 3 bases, J shed 4 bases, and the junction held 3 bases outside the gene matches. CDR3 amino acids: CASSSGLADYNEQFF. CDR3 sequence (DNA): TGCGCCAGCAGCTCGGGACTAGCGGATTACAATGAGCAGTTCTTC.

The CDR3 is CASSQRRLSSYNEQFF. The DNA of the CDR3 is TGTGCCAGCTCACAACGTCGACTCTCCTCCTACAATGAGCAGTTCTTC. The chain carries TRBV18 and TRBJ2-1, with unresolved D. This CDR3 has 16 residues. With 4 bases removed from V and 0 bases from J, the gap between germline ends came to 13 bases. Germline V gene lookup returns CDR1 KGHSH and CDR2 LQKENI.

The chain is built from TRBV19 and TRBJ1-1; 8 bases align to TRBD1. From germline, CDR1 is LNHDA and CDR2 SQIVND (reference sequence). V shed 5 bases and J 1 base; nucleotides not matched to a gene: 12. The CDR3 extends over 17 amino acids. The CDR3 spells CASSARTGRRSNTEAFF. CDR3 sequence (DNA): TGTGCCAGTAGTGCCCGGACAGGGAGAAGATCGAACACTGAAGCTTTCTTT.

The chain couples TRBV5-1 to TRBJ1-4; 7 bases are a match to TRBD1. With V trimmed by 0 bases and J by 7 bases, 6 bases remained unmatched. This CDR3 region has 15 residues. The germline gives CDR1 SGHRS, CDR2 YFSETQ. The CDR3 DNA reads as TGCGCCAGCAGCTTGGCGACAGGGCTGGGTGAAAAACTGTTTTTT. It specifies CASSLATGLGEKLFF. The entire variable domain, with the rest obtained from reference TRBV5-1 and TRBJ1-4, is as follows: KAGVTQTPRYLIKTRGQQVTLSCSPISGHRSVSWYQQTPGQGLQFLFEYFSETQRNKGNFPGRFSGRQFSNSRSEMNVSTLELGDSALYLCASSLATGLGEKLFFGSGTQLSVL.

This rearrangement joins TRBV11-3 to TRBJ2-1; unclear D gene. The CDR3 runs to 13 residues. CDR1 is SGHNT and CDR2 is YENEEA in the germline V gene. V was clipped by 1 base and J by 10 bases, with 11 bases between them. The CDR3 protein is CASSLGQVQEQFF. Written as DNA, the CDR3 is TGTGCCAGCAGCTTAGGTCAGGTACAGGAGCAGTTCTTC.

The chain employs TRBV7-3 and TRBJ2-1, with TRBD2 identical over 9 bases. V lost 4 bases and J lost 1; bases outside the gene matches: 5. Germline V gene data show CDR1 as SGHTA and CDR2 as FQGTGA. This CDR3 spans 16 amino acids. The CDR3 here is CASSSGSGSSYNEQFF. The CDR3 nucleotides are TGTGCCAGCAGCTCCGGTAGCGGGAGTTCCTACAATGAGCAGTTCTTC.